The 14 T cell receptor beta chains below all came from one sample that was sequenced in a study of blood T cells in healthy people across ages. PCR was performed a second time for roughly 7 to 12 cycles using a sample-barcoded 5' primer and a J-beta primer mix. Each CDR3 protein gets one entry after TCRdb re-called the 5' RACE reads with MiXCR. The table shows over 750,000 distinct CDR3 sequences, with around 25% occurring only once. The same sample was also studied in work on T cells of mothers and their children.

The sample taken for sequencing was blood. The receptors were gathered from a boy younger than 18 in good health.

CDR3 sequence reads: CASSLAGTSGSNEQFF. Here the CDR3 DNA reads TGCGCCAGCAGCTTGGCTGGGACTAGCGGGAGCAATGAGCAGTTCTTC. This chain joins TRBV5-1 and TRBJ2-5; 14 nucleotides match TRBD2. Gene TRBJ2-1 matches the end of the DNA better, so the J call may be wrong. CDR1 and CDR2 from the germline V gene are SGHRS and YFSETQ. The CDR3 spans 16 residues.

This clonotype has more than one count but fewer than ten. The V gene is TRBV28, the J gene TRBJ1-1; D is possibly TRBD1 (5 bases). This CDR3 is 14 amino acids long. V lost 6 bases to trimming and J lost 6 bases, with 17 bases between them. CDR1 is MDHEN, CDR2 SYDVKM, per germline. The CDR3 DNA is TGTGCCAGCAGCACCATCGGGGAAGGGGCTGAAGCTTTCTTT. Protein: CASSTIGEGAEAFF. The full variable domain, in which reference TRBV28 and TRBJ1-1 provide the parts outside the CDR3, is DVKVTQSSRYLVKRTGEKVFLECVQDMDHENMFWYRQDPGLGLRLIYFSYDVKMKEKGDIPEGYSVSREKKERFSLILESASTNQTSMYLCASSTIGEGAEAFFGQGTRLTVV.

V usage is TRBV7-8 and J usage is TRBJ2-2; D may be TRBD2 (6 bases). Germline V gives CDR1 SGHVS, CDR2 FQNEAQ. V gave up 1 base and J gave up 0 bases, with 9 bases separating them. This CDR3 region has 16 residues. CDR3 sequence reads: CASSLVGGANTGELFF. CDR3 nucleotides: TGTGCCAGCAGCTTAGTGGGCGGGGCGAACACCGGGGAGCTGTTTTTT.

J is TRBJ2-5 and V is TRBV7-9, with TRBD1 as a possible D gene (6 bases). The DNA end favors TRBJ2-7, so the J call may be wrong. The CDR3 runs to 14 residues. CDR1 is SEHNR, CDR2 FQNEAQ, per germline (reference sequence). Here the CDR3 DNA reads TGTGCCAGCAGCCCAACAGGGAGATACTACGAGCAGTACTTC. Translation: CASSPTGRYYEQYF.

The chain uses TRBV15 and TRBJ1-6, with a tentative D call TRBD1 (6 bases). Trimming removed 0 bases at V and 8 bases at J, with 11 bases between. Germline V lookup: CDR1 LNHNV, CDR2 YYDKDF (reference sequence). CDR3 length equals 15 residues. The CDR3 DNA reads TGTGCCACCAGCAGAGAACAGGGTATTGATTCACCCCTCCACTTT. Translation: CATSREQGIDSPLHF.

The genes are TRBV3-1 and TRBJ1-2; D is unclear. From germline, CDR1 is LGHDT and CDR2 YNNKEL (reference sequence). Trimming removed 5 bases at V and 8 bases at J, with 15 bases between. The CDR3 length is 13 residues. The DNA for the CDR3 is TGTGCCAGCAGCTTAACTGGGGATTCGGGCTACACCTTC. Translation: CASSLTGDSGYTF.

V and J are TRBV9 and TRBJ1-1, with a possible D match to TRBD1 (6 bases). The CDR3 consists of 14 residues. Trimming removed 4 bases from V and 7 bases from J, with 17 bases in between. Germline V lookup: CDR1 SGDLS, CDR2 YYNGEE. CDR3 in amino acids: CASSSFRDNHEAFF. CDR3 DNA: TGTGCCAGCAGCAGTTTCCGGGACAACCATGAAGCTTTCTTT.

The rearrangement links TRBV20-1 to TRBJ2-1; perhaps TRBD2 as D (6 bases). Trimming took 3 bases from V and 2 from J, leaving 17 bases between them. The CDR3 spans 16 residues. Germline assignment: CDR1 DFQATT and CDR2 SNEGSKA (reference sequence). CDR3 sequence reads: CSARPIADQAYNEQFF. DNA for the CDR3: TGCAGTGCTAGGCCAATAGCGGACCAGGCCTACAATGAGCAGTTCTTC.

This clonotype was observed a handful of times. V gene TRBV6-1 combines with J gene TRBJ1-1; maybe TRBD1 (5 bases). V dropped 3 bases and J dropped 5 bases, with 13 bases sitting between them. The CDR3 runs to 14 residues. Germline V CDR1 and CDR2: MNHNS, SASEGT. CDR3 bases: TGTGCCAGCAGTGATGAGGGGCCCTGGACTGAAGCTTTCTTT. Residues: CASSDEGPWTEAFF.

This clonotype was recorded at least ten times. The rearrangement links TRBV28 to TRBJ2-5, with 9 nucleotides matching TRBD1. The CDR3 loop spans 15 amino acids. With V trimmed by 4 bases and J by 5 bases, 8 bases remained unmatched. The V gene's germline CDR1 is MDHEN and CDR2 SYDVKM. The CDR3 bases are TGTGCCAGCAGTTCGCCGGGACAGGGTATGGAGACCCAGTACTTC. This translates into CASSSPGQGMETQYF.

The chain employs TRBV29-1 and TRBJ1-5; D remains unclear. V was clipped by 4 bases and J by 3 bases, with 13 bases between them. The CDR3 is 14 amino acids. Germline CDR1 SQVTM, CDR2 ANQGSEA. CDR3 coding DNA: TGCAGCGTTGTGCTGGGTTCTCACAATCAGCCCCAGCATTTT. Its translation is CSVVLGSHNQPQHF.

The CDR3 protein is CASSQDTSGTWANVLTF. The CDR3 DNA reads as TGTGCCAGCAGCCAAGATACTAGCGGGACCTGGGCCAACGTCCTGACTTTC. The chain couples TRBV3-1 to TRBJ2-6; 10 bases are a match to TRBD2. V shed 0 bases, J shed 5 bases, and the junction held 4 bases outside the gene matches. This CDR3 is 17 amino acids long. Germline CDR1 reads LGHDT; CDR2 reads YNNKEL (reference sequence).

The chain combines TRBV10-2 with TRBJ2-5, with 11 bases aligning to TRBD1. The end of the DNA fits TRBJ2-1 better, so the J call may be wrong. The V gene's germline CDR1 is WSHSY and CDR2 SAAADI. The CDR3 extends over 14 amino acids. Here the CDR3 reads CASGTGGVNNEQFF. Here the CDR3 DNA reads TGCGCCAGCGGGACAGGGGGTGTCAACAATGAGCAGTTCTTC.

This clonotype is a singleton in its sample. J is TRBJ2-7 and V is TRBV9, with D perhaps being TRBD1 or TRBD2 (5 bases each). V shed 2 bases and J shed 2 bases, with 11 bases lying between them. CDR1 SGDLS and CDR2 YYNGEE come from the germline V gene. CDR3 length: 14 amino acids. CDR3 nucleotides: TGTGCCAGCAGCGTTTCGGGACGACCCTACGAGCAGTACTTC. It codes for CASSVSGRPYEQYF.